This entry describes one TCR beta chain. Its antigen remains unidentified. In germline, CDR1 is PRHDT, CDR2 FYEKMQ (reference sequence). The CDR3 runs 14 residues. V shed 11 bases and J shed 8 bases, with 24 bases lying between them. A second roughly 7 to 11 cycle PCR used barcoded and J-beta primers. TCRdb ran MiXCR on the 5' RACE reads and lists one entry per CDR3 protein. The table shows 890,000 or so distinct CDR3 sequences, with around 62% occurring only once. These data come from a study of blood T cells in healthy people across ages. Findings of the study overall: Roughly linearly, TCR beta diversity per million T cells fell as age increased. In these data, TCR beta diversity tracked strongly with naive T cell percentage. Long-lived donors exceeded aged donors in naive CD4+ cells and diversity.

This clonotype was sampled from a man in his thirties or forties in good health. What was sequenced was blood. The chain carries TRBV13 and TRBJ1-2; perhaps TRBD1 as D (5 bases). The CDR3 DNA follows: TGTGCCCAAGCCGGCGACAGTCCAGGCAAGGGCTACACCTTC. Encoded protein: CAQAGDSPGKGYTF.